Listed here are 5 T cell receptor beta chains from one sample, sequenced in a study of cytomegalovirus exposure and HLA in healthy donors. This PCR relied on a set of 60 Vbeta primers and 13 Jbeta primers. Produced via immunoSEQ multiplex PCR; TCRdb's table is partial and in-frame only. The sample includes some 200,000 clones, under 85% of them seen just once. The sequenced sample consisted of PBMCs. The receptors derive from a man aged 50 or older in good health and CMV-seronegative.

The chain links TRBV15 to TRBJ2-7; D is perhaps TRBD2 (5 bases). Looked up from germline, CDR1 is LNHNV and CDR2 is YYDKDF (reference sequence). The CDR3 is 16 residues long. Trimming took off 0 bases at V and 1 base at J, with 13 bases between the two ends. The CDR3: CATSRERAGESYEQYF. The CDR3 DNA follows: TGTGCCACCAGCAGAGAGAGGGCGGGTGAATCCTACGAGCAGTACTTC. Together with reference TRBV15 and TRBJ2-7, the CDR3 gives the full variable domain: DAMVIQNPRYQVTQFGKPVTLSCSQTLNHNVMYWYQQKSSQAPKLLFHYYDKDFNNEADTPDNFQSRRPNTSFCFLDIRSPGLGDTAMYLCATSRERAGESYEQYFGPGTRLTVT.

V and J are TRBV28 and TRBJ1-1, with 7 bases matching TRBD1. This CDR3 has 13 residues. Germline assignment: CDR1 MDHEN and CDR2 SYDVKM. With V trimmed by 7 bases and J by 0 bases, 2 bases remained unmatched. The CDR3 here is CASTTGVNTEAFF. CDR3 DNA: TGTGCCAGCACCACAGGGGTGAACACTGAAGCTTTCTTT.

V is TRBV7-9 and J is TRBJ1-1, with 9 positions matching TRBD1. Unmatched junction bases numbered 4, after V lost 4 bases and J lost 1 base. Germline V gene data show CDR1 as SEHNR and CDR2 as FQNEAQ (reference sequence). The CDR3 contains 15 residues. CDR3: CASSSQGASNTEAFF. CDR3 DNA sequence: TGTGCCAGCAGCTCACAGGGGGCATCGAACACTGAAGCTTTCTTT.

The gene calls are TRBV27 and TRBJ2-3; TRBD1 aligns across 12 bases. There are 17 residues in the CDR3. The germline CDR1 and CDR2 sequences are MNHEY and SMNVEV (reference sequence). V was clipped by 0 bases and J by 11 bases; unmatched bases: 12. The CDR3 region has the DNA TGTGCCAGCAGTTTATCCGGGGGACAGGGGGCGCGTATGGGGCAGTATTTT. As protein: CASSLSGGQGARMGQYF.

The genes are TRBV7-8 and TRBJ2-5, with D possibly matching TRBD1 (6 bases). The CDR3 extends over 13 amino acids. CDR1 and CDR2 from the germline V gene are SGHVS and FQNEAQ. The CDR3 nucleotides are TGTGGTACGTCTGGGGGCCTCCAAGAGACCCAGTACTTC. Amino acids: CGTSGGLQETQYF.